This T cell receptor beta chain was observed in a study of cytomegalovirus exposure and HLA in healthy donors. Whole-study findings and limits: Confirmation was obtained in vitro that a few CMV-associated chains are specific for CMV antigens.

Points on this clone: As yet, its antigen is unknown.

PCR amplification relied on 60 Vbeta primers (plus 13 Jbeta primers). Some clones are missing from TCRdb's copy, which holds only in-frame ones; the method was immunoSEQ multiplex PCR. The repertoire has about 130,000 clones, around 74% of them found once; the top ten carry 6% to 8%. CDR3 size: 17 residues. Germline CDR1 is KGHSH and CDR2 is LQKENI. The J segment lost 2 bases and the V segment lost 0 bases, leaving 7 bases of the junction unmatched. The material sequenced was PBMCs. The source is a male donor in good health and CMV-seronegative. V is TRBV18 and J is TRBJ2-1; 7 nucleotides align to TRBD2. CDR3: CASSPPSASGPYNEQFF. The CDR3 DNA is TGTGCCAGCTCACCACCGTCGGCTAGCGGCCCCTACAATGAGCAGTTCTTC. The variable domain in full, completed from reference TRBV18 and TRBJ2-1, reads NAGVMQNPRHLVRRRGQEARLRCSPMKGHSHVYWYRQLPEEGLKFMVYLQKENIIDESGMPKERFSAEFPKEGPSILRIQQVVRGDSAAYFCASSPPSASGPYNEQFFGPGTRLTVL.